This TCR beta chain was recorded in a study of T-cell reconstitution after alpha-beta-depleted transplantation in children listed by TCRdb under 2016. Regarding the research as a whole: T-cell immune reconstitution after TCRalphabeta/CD19-depleted allogeneic hematopoietic cell transplantation in children was quantitatively tracked in the study by means of TCR repertoire profiling.

This clonotype showed up many times. Its recognized antigen is unknown. No clone much larger than this one lies a single base away; base qualities are absent. The full study reports these points: The high TCRbeta diversity at day 60 in some patients was ascribed to recipient T cells and intrathymic progenitors that had survived conditioning. About two months after transplant, the apparently early recovery of alphabetaT-cell counts reportedly depended on just several hundred clones that had expanded rapidly and came from non-depleted graft cells. Over the following months the frequencies of hyperexpanded clones went down, and after one year T-cell counts and TCRbeta diversity were mostly credited to newly produced T cells.

Including the terminal cysteine and phenylalanine, the CDR3 comprises 13 residues. The sequence is cut down to CDR3 DNA, 39 bases in frame from base 1. What this sample's treatment or condition label stands for: allogeneic hematopoietic cell transplantation with graft depleted of TCRalphabeta T cells and CD19 B cells. Transplant recipients were children who received TCRalphabeta/CD19-depleted allogeneic hematopoietic cell grafts. Libraries were made using PCR. Instrument used: Illumina HiSeq 2500. TCR library preparation used molecular barcoding, with unique molecular identifiers applied to normalize quantification of the TCRbeta repertoire. Through fastp at Q25 and MiXCR, TCRdb rebuilt clones from the public reads, retaining in-frame beta chains. Every CDR3 protein is listed once, alongside the most common genes and DNA of its rows. The sample table holds 250,000 to 300,000 distinct CDR3 sequences, of which over 9.5% were seen once. 7% to 9.5% of the sample is in the top ten clones.

Sequencing was performed on PBMCs, taken before TCRalphabeta/CD19-depleted stem cell transplant. The V and J segments used are TRBV21-1 and TRBJ2-7. TRBV21-1 represents a pseudogene. This TCR was recovered from a boy under two years old with acute myeloid leukemia, due to receive a stem cell transplant. CDR3 region: CASSKAPLYEQYF. The sequence in DNA is TGTGCCAGCAGCAAAGCCCCACTCTACGAGCAGTACTTC.